The present entry profiles one T cell receptor (beta chain) with its context. No antigen is known for it. The CDR3 covers 12 residues. Germline V CDR1 and CDR2: SGHVS, FQNEAQ. TRB cDNA libraries were made by UMI-labeled 5' RACE. Reprocessing the 5' RACE reads, TCRdb reports a single entry for every CDR3 protein and omits DNA. The sample data list some 56,000 distinct CDR3 sequences. This sample is part of a study of CXCR3-negative and CXCR3-positive naive CD8 T cells. Turning to the study itself: Cumulative TRB read yield was approximately 135 million, averaging about 1.5 +/- 0.3 million per library. Points from the study as a whole: CD5 surface expression was similar among naive subsets, and TCR strength was estimated by inference from TRB CDR3 properties. Memory cells differed in TRBV-TRBJ usage, but naive CXCR3-negative and CXCR3-positive cells had similar usage. Diversity ran similarly high across both naive subsets but far lower in memory CD8+ cells.

The chain has TRBV7-8 and TRBJ1-4. Specimen: memory CD8+ T cells from blood. This receptor was obtained from a human donor in good health. Some clones in this sample may be carry-over from other donors' samples. The CDR3 reads CASSPEGEKLFF.